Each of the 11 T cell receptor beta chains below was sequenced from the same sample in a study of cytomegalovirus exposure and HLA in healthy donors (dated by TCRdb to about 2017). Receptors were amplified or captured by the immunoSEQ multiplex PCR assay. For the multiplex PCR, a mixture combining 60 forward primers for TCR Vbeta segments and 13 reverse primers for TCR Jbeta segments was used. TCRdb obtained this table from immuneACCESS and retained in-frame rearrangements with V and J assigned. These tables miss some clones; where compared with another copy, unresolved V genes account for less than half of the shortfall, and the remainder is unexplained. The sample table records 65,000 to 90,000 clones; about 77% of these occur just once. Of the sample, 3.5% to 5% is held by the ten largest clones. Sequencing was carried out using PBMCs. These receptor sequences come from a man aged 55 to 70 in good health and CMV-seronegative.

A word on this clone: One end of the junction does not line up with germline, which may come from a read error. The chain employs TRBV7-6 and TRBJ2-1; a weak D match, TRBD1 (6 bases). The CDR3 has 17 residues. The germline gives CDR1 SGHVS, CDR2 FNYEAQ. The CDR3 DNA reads TGTGCCAGCAGCTTAGTTTTAGGACAGCTCTCCTACAATGGGCAGTTCTTC. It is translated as CASSLVLGQLSYNGQFF.

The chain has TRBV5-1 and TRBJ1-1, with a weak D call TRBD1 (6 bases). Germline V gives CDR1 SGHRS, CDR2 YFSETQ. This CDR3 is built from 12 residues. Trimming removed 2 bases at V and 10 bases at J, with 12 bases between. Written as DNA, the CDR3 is TGCGCCAGCAGCTTACAGGGCACGGGAGCTTTCTTT. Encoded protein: CASSLQGTGAFF.

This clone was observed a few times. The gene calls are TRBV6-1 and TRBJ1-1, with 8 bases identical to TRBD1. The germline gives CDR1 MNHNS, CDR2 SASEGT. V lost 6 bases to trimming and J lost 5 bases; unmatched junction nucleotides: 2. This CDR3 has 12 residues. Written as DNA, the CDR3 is TGTGCCAGCAGAACAGGGGGAACTGAAGCTTTCTTT. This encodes CASRTGGTEAFF.

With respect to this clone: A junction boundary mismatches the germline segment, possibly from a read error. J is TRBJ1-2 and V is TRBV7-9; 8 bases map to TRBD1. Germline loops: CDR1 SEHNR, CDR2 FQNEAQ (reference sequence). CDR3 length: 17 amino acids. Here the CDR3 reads CSSSSGFQGAPRSGYTF. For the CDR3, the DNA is TGTTCCAGCAGCTCCGGCTTCCAGGGGGCGCCTCGTTCTGGCTACACCTTC. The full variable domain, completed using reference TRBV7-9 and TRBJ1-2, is DTGVSQNPRHKITKRGQNVTFRCDPISEHNRLYWYRQTLGQGPEFLTYFQNEAQLEKSRLLSDRFSAERPKGSFSTLEIQRTEQGDSAMYLCSSSSGFQGAPRSGYTFGSGTRLTVV.

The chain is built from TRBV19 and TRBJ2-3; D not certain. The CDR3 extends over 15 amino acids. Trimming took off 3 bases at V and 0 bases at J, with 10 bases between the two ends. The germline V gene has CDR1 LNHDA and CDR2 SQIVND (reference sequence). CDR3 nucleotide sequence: TGTGCCAGTAGTATGGGCGTCCTCAGCACAGATACGCAGTATTTT. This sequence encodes CASSMGVLSTDTQYF.

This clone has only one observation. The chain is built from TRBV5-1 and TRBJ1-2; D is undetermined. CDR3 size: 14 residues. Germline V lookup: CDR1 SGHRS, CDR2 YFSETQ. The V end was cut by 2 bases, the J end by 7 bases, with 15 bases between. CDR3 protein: CASSFEGRPGGYTF. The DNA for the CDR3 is TGCGCCAGCAGCTTCGAGGGTCGGCCAGGTGGCTACACCTTC.

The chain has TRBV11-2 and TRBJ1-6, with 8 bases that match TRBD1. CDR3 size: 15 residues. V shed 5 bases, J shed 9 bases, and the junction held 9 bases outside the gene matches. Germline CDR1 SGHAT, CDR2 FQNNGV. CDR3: CASSHGQGGSSPLHF. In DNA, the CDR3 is TGTGCCAGCAGCCATGGACAGGGCGGCAGTTCACCCCTCCACTTT.

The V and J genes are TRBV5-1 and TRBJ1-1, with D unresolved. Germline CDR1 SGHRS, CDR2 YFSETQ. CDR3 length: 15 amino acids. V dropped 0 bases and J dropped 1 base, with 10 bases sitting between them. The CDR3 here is CASSLGWGGNTEAFF. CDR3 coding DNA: TGCGCCAGCAGCTTGGGATGGGGAGGGAACACTGAAGCTTTCTTT.

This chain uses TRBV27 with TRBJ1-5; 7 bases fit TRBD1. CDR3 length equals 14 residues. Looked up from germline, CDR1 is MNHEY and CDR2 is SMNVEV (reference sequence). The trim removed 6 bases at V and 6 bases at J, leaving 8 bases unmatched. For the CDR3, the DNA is TGTGCCAGCAGCCCACAGGGGAAAGGTCAGCCCCAGCATTTT. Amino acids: CASSPQGKGQPQHF.

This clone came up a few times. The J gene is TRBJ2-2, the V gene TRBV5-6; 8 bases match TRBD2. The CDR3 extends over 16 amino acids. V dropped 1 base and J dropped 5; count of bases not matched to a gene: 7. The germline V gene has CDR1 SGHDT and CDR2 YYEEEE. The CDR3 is CASSLYLAGITGELFF. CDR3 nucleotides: TGTGCCAGCAGCTTGTATTTAGCGGGGATTACCGGGGAGCTGTTTTTT.

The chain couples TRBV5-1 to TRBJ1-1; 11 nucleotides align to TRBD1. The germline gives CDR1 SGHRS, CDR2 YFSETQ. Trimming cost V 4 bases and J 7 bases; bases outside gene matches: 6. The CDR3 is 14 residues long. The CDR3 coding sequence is TGCGCCAGCAGCCGGACAGGGGGCGGGAGTGAAGCTTTCTTT. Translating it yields CASSRTGGGSEAFF.